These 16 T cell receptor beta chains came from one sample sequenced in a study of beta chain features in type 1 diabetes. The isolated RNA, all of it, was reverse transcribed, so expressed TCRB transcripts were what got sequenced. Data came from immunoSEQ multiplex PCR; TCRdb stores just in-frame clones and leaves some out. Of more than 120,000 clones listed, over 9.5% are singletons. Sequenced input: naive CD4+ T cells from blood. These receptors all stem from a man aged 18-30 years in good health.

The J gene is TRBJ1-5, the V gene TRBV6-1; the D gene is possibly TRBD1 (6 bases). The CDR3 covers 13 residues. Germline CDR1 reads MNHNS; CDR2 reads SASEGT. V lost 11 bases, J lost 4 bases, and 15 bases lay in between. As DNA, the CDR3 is TGTGCCGAACAGGGTTCCGAAAATCAGCCCCAGCATTTT. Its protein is CAEQGSENQPQHF.

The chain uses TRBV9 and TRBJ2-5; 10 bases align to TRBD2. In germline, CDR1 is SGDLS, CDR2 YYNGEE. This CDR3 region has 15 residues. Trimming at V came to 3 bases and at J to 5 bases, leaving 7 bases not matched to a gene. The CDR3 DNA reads TGTGCCAGCAGCGCCGGGACTAGCGAGGTGGAGACCCAGTACTTC. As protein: CASSAGTSEVETQYF.

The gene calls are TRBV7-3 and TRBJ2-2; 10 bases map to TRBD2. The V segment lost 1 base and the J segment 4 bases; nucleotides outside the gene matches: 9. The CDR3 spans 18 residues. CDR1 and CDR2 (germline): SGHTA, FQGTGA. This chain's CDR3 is CASSLSPQRGGRTGELFF. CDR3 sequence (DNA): TGTGCCAGCAGCTTAAGTCCTCAGCGGGGGGGCCGCACCGGGGAGCTGTTTTTT.

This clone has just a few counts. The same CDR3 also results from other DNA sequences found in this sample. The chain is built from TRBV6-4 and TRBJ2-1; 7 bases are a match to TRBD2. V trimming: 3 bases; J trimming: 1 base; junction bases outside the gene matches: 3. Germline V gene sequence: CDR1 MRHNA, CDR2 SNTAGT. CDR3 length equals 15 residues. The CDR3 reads CASSERGGSYNEQFF. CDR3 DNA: TGTGCCAGCAGTGAGAGGGGAGGGTCCTACAATGAGCAGTTCTTC.

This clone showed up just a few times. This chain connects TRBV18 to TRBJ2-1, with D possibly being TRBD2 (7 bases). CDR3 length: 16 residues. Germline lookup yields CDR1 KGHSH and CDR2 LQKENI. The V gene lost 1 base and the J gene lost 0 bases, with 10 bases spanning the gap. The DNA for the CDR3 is TGTGCCAGCTCACCACAAGGGGGGGGCTCCTACAATGAGCAGTTCTTC. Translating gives CASSPQGGGSYNEQFF.

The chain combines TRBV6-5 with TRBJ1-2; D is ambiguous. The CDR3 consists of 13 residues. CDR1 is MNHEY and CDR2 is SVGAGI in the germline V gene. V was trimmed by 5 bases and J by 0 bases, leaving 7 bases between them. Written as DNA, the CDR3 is TGTGCCAGCAGTGGTCGAGCTAACTATGGCTACACCTTC. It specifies CASSGRANYGYTF.

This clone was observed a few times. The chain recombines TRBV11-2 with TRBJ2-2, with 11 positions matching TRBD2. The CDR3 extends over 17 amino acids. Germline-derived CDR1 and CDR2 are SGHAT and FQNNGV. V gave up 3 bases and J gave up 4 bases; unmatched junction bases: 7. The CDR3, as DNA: TGTGCCAGCAGCTTTTCTAGCGGGGGGCACTTCACCGGGGAGCTGTTTTTT. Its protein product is CASSFSSGGHFTGELFF.

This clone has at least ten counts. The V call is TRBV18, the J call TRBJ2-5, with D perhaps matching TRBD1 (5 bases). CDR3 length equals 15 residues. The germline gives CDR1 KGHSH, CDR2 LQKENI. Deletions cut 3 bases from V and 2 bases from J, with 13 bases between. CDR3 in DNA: TGTGCCAGCTCACCTAACTCGCAGGGACAAGAGACCCAGTACTTC. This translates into CASSPNSQGQETQYF.

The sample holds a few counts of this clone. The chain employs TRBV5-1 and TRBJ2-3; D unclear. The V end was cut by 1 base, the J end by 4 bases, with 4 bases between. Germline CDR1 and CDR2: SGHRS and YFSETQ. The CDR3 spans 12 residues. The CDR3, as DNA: TGCGCCAGCAGCTTGCTAGCAGATACGCAGTATTTT. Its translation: CASSLLADTQYF.

The CDR3 protein is CASSQDSLSGLADLAKNIQYF. The CDR3 DNA sequence: TGCGCCAGCAGCCAAGATAGTCTAAGCGGACTAGCGGATTTAGCCAAAAACATTCAGTACTTC. The J gene is TRBJ2-4, the V gene TRBV4-1; 10 positions agree with TRBD2. Germline loops: CDR1 MGHRA, CDR2 YSYEKL. The CDR3 has 21 amino acids. Unmatched junction bases numbered 14, after V lost 0 bases and J lost 0 bases.

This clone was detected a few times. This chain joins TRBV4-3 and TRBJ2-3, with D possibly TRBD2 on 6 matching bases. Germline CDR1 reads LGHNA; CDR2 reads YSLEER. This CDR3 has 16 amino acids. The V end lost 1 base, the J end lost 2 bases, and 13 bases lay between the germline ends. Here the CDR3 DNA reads TGCGCCAGCAGCCAAGCGATCGGCGGGGCCACAGATACGCAGTATTTT. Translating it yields CASSQAIGGATDTQYF.

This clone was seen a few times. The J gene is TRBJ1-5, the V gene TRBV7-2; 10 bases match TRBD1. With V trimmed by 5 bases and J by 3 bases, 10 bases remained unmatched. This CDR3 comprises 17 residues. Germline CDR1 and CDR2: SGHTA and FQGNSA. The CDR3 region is CASSLTGTGDVNQPQHF. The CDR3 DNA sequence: TGTGCCAGCAGCCTAACCGGGACAGGGGACGTCAATCAGCCCCAGCATTTT.

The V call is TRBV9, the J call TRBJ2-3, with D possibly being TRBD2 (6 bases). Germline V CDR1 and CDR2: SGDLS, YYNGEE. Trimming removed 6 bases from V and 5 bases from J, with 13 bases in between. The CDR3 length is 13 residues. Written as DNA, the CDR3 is TGTGCCAGCAATCTGGGGGGTGAAGATACGCAGTATTTT. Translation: CASNLGGEDTQYF.

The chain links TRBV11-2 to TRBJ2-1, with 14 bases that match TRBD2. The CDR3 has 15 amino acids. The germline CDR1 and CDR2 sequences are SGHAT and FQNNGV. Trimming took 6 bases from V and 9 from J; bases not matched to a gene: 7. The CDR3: CASRLTSGGAREQFF. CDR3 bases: TGTGCCAGCAGACTGACTAGCGGGGGGGCCCGTGAGCAGTTCTTC.

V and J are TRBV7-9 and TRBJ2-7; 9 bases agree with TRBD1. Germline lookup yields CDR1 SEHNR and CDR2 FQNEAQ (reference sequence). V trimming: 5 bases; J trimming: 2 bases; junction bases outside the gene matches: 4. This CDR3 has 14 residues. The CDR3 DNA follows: TGTGCCAGCAGCCCGGACAGGGGAGCCTACGAGCAGTACTTC. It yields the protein CASSPDRGAYEQYF.

The CDR3 nucleotides read TGTGCCAGCAGTTGGGACACTAGCTCCTACGAGCAGTACTTC. It encodes CASSWDTSSYEQYF. The chain couples TRBV6-5 to TRBJ2-7; possibly TRBD1 for D (6 bases). The CDR3 extends over 14 amino acids. Germline CDR1 MNHEY, CDR2 SVGAGI. Trimming cost V 4 bases and J 0 bases, with 10 bases left between them.